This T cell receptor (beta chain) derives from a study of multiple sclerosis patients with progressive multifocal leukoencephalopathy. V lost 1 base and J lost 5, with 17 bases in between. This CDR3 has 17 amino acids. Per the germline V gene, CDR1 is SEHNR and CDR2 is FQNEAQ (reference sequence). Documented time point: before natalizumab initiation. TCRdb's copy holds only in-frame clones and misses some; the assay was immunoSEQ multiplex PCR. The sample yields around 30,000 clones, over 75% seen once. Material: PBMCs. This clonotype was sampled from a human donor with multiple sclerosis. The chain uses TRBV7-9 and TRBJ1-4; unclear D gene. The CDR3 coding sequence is TGTGCCAGCAGCTTAGATGTGAGGCTCGGGAGGAATGAAAAACTGTTTTTT. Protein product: CASSLDVRLGRNEKLFF.